Reported below is one T cell receptor (beta chain). Its target is not known. These data come from a study of OX40 agonist ivuxolimab in advanced cancers. At the level of the study: Dose-escalation patients had hepatocellular carcinoma, melanoma, renal cell or head and neck cancer.

Only in-frame clones appear in the TCRdb table, and some are missing; sequencing was by immunoSEQ multiplex PCR. The repertoire holds approximately 90,000 clones, with approximately 90% as singletons. Study observations and caveats: Some patients who did not respond also had low normalized T-cell clonal expansion. Expanded clones tended on average to be more numerous among CD8+ T cells than CD4+.

The V gene lost 2 bases and the J gene lost 4 bases, with 16 bases spanning the gap. This CDR3 is 15 amino acids long. Per the germline V gene, CDR1 is SGHNT and CDR2 is YYREEE (reference sequence). The TCR originated in an adult with an advanced solid tumor such as melanoma, head and neck, liver or kidney cancer. The gene calls are TRBV5-4 and TRBJ2-7; D is ambiguous. The sample in question was CD4+ or CD8+ T cells sorted from blood, obtained in a trial of the OX40 agonist ivuxolimab. The CDR3 protein is CASSFQVGGLYEQYF. DNA for the CDR3: TGTGCCAGCAGCTTCCAGGTCGGTGGTTTGTACGAGCAGTACTTC.